The clone carrying this TCR beta chain was detected ten times or more. Its cognate antigen is unknown. This sample is part of a study of T cells in Graves' hyperthyroidism and ophthalmopathy. Study observations and caveats: Most expanded thyroid clonotypes above 0.001 recurred in blood.

Per germline, CDR1 MNHEY and CDR2 SVGEGT. V lost 2 bases, J lost 5 bases, and 15 bases lay in between. There are 15 residues in the CDR3. Amplification of TCR beta CDR3 regions was performed using RNA transcripts as template. First-round RT-PCR targeting the TCR CDR3 was performed with the HTBI primer set. MiXCR, applied by TCRdb to the multiplex PCR reads, yields one record per CDR3 protein. The repertoire holds roughly 380,000 distinct CDR3 sequences, with roughly an eighth as singletons. This receptor was taken from a woman aged 18-29 years with Graves' hyperthyroidism. The chain combines TRBV6-2 or TRBV6-3 with TRBJ2-5, with a weak D call TRBD2 (6 bases). The sample consisted of blood. The CDR3 coding sequence is TGTGCCAGCAGTTACCCCGGGCGGGGAGCGGAGACCCAGTACTTC. Amino acids: CASSYPGRGAETQYF.